This entry lists 24 T cell receptor beta chains sequenced from one sample in a study of shared clonotypes between healthy human individuals. Measured with immunoSEQ multiplex PCR; TCRdb has only the in-frame clones, and not every one. The sample shows more than 2 million clones, roughly 95% of them seen only once. The sample consisted of naive CD4+ T cells sorted from blood. Documented subset: CD45RA+ positively selected. Source of these receptors: a man between 18 and 29 years old in good health.

The chain has TRBV10-3 and TRBJ1-2; D is uncertain. The CDR3 has 17 residues. V dropped 4 bases and J dropped 0 bases, with 18 bases sitting between them. Germline assignment: CDR1 ENHRY and CDR2 SYGVKD. CDR3 bases: TGTGCCATCAGTGTCTTGGAAAAACATAAAGCTAACTATGGCTACACCTTC. Translated, it gives CAISVLEKHKANYGYTF.

Note on this clone: Within the sample, other DNA sequences also encode this same CDR3. This chain connects TRBV7-2 to TRBJ2-2; 7 bases line up with TRBD1. This CDR3 is built from 15 residues. The germline V gene encodes CDR1 SGHTA and CDR2 FQGNSA. The junction had 4 bases not matched to a gene; V was cut back by 6 bases and J by 0 bases. CDR3 nucleotides: TGTGCCAGCAGGAGAGACAGGGCGAACACCGGGGAGCTGTTTTTT. It encodes CASRRDRANTGELFF.

The chain is built from TRBV11-2 and TRBJ2-5; perhaps TRBD2 as D (5 bases). The CDR3 totals 14 residues. Trimming removed 5 bases from V and 2 bases from J, with 12 bases in between. CDR1 is SGHAT, CDR2 FQNNGV, per germline. The CDR3 sequence is CASSPLGGQETQYF. The CDR3 coding sequence is TGTGCCAGCAGCCCCCTAGGAGGTCAAGAGACCCAGTACTTC.

This clone was seen more than once but under ten times. CDR3 protein: CASSIGLIGNQPQHF. CDR3 nucleotide sequence: TGTGCCAGTAGTATAGGCCTGATCGGCAATCAGCCCCAGCATTTT. The V call is TRBV19, the J call TRBJ1-5; no reliable D call. V shed 1 base and J shed 2 bases, with 9 bases lying between them. The CDR3 consists of 15 residues. The germline CDR1 and CDR2 sequences are LNHDA and SQIVND (reference sequence).

As DNA, the CDR3 is TGTGCCATCAGTGAGTCGTACGGGGCCGGGGAGCTGTTTTTT. Protein product: CAISESYGAGELFF. This chain uses TRBV10-3 with TRBJ2-2; tentative D call: TRBD2 (5 bases). The CDR3 has 14 amino acids. Trimming cost V 0 bases and J 6 bases, with 8 bases left between them. Germline V lookup: CDR1 ENHRY, CDR2 SYGVKD.

V usage is TRBV4-1 and J usage is TRBJ2-5; D remains unclear. Germline lookup yields CDR1 MGHRA and CDR2 YSYEKL. CDR3 length: 15 residues. Trimming took off 2 bases at V and 1 base at J, with 11 bases between the two ends. Written as DNA, the CDR3 is TGCGCCAGCAGCCAATTCGCCTGGGGCCAAGAGACCCAGTACTTC. Translated, it gives CASSQFAWGQETQYF.

The V call is TRBV10-2, the J call TRBJ1-3, with D hard to call. From germline, CDR1 is WSHSY and CDR2 SAAADI. V was trimmed by 9 bases and J by 4 bases, leaving 7 bases between them. This CDR3 has 11 amino acids. The CDR3: CASFFGNTIYF. CDR3 nucleotides: TGCGCCAGTTTTTTCGGAAACACCATATATTTT.

V and J are TRBV2 and TRBJ1-1; D gene ambiguous. The length of the CDR3 is 15 residues. The germline V and J ends were trimmed by 9 bases and 5 bases, with 22 bases remaining between them. The germline V gene encodes CDR1 SNHLY and CDR2 FYNNEI. The CDR3 DNA reads as TGTGCCAGTCGGGAGAGGAGCATCCGATCAACTGAAGCTTTCTTT. Its translation: CASRERSIRSTEAFF.

V gene TRBV5-1 combines with J gene TRBJ1-6; D unresolved. The germline CDR1 and CDR2 sequences are SGHRS and YFSETQ. The CDR3 spans 16 residues. The V gene lost 0 bases and the J gene lost 10 bases, with 17 bases spanning the gap. The DNA of the CDR3 is TGCGCCAGCAGCTTGGCCCTTCCCCGGGGAGGGTCACCCCTCCACTTT. Translating it yields CASSLALPRGGSPLHF.

The sample holds one count of this clone. The rearrangement uses TRBV10-1 and TRBJ1-5, with TRBD1 as a possible D gene (6 bases). Trimming shortened V by 7 bases and J by 9 bases, and 16 bases separated the two germline ends. Germline assignment: CDR1 WNHNN and CDR2 SYGVQD (reference sequence). The CDR3 extends over 13 amino acids. CDR3 bases: TGCGCCAGCATAGCTTGGACAGCTGGGCCCCAGCATTTT. Amino acid sequence: CASIAWTAGPQHF.

The V call is TRBV6-5, the J call TRBJ2-7, with TRBD1 identical over 7 bases. With V trimmed by 6 bases and J by 3 bases, 11 bases remained unmatched. The CDR3 loop spans 15 amino acids. Germline values: CDR1 MNHEY, CDR2 SVGAGI. The CDR3 spells CASSRTRGLGYEQYF. CDR3 bases: TGTGCCAGCAGCCGAACTAGGGGGCTCGGCTACGAGCAGTACTTC.

V gene TRBV6-6 combines with J gene TRBJ1-1, with unresolved D. Germline V gene sequence: CDR1 MNHNY, CDR2 SVGAGI (reference sequence). There are 15 residues in the CDR3. V gave up 4 bases and J gave up 4 bases, with 16 bases separating them. The DNA of the CDR3 is TGTGCCAGCAGTTTTGGAGGGATCGGACTCACTGAAGCTTTCTTT. It is translated as CASSFGGIGLTEAFF.

A remark on this clone: A much larger clone differs by one base, so this may be a read error. The chain couples TRBV29-1 to TRBJ2-7, with TRBD1 matching over 7 bases. Germline loops: CDR1 SQVTM, CDR2 ANQGSEA. With V trimmed by 2 bases and J by 6 bases, 7 bases remained unmatched. The CDR3 runs 13 residues. The CDR3 protein is CSVEQGVPCEQYF. The CDR3 DNA reads as TGCAGCGTTGAACAGGGGGTACCCTGCGAGCAGTACTTC.

The chain has TRBV9 and TRBJ2-3, with TRBD2 matching 11 bases. The ends lost 0 bases at V and 4 bases at J; junction bases unmatched: 4. From germline, CDR1 is SGDLS and CDR2 YYNGEE. CDR3 size: 16 residues. The CDR3 region has the DNA TGTGCCAGCAGCGTAGGAACTAGCGGGGGCCCAGATACGCAGTATTTT. Residues: CASSVGTSGGPDTQYF.

V and J are TRBV6-1 and TRBJ2-2; TRBD2 matches at 8 bases. The V segment lost 7 bases and the J segment 6 bases; nucleotides outside the gene matches: 7. This CDR3 has 14 residues. Germline CDR1 reads MNHNS; CDR2 reads SASEGT. The CDR3 loop reads CASKKRELPGELFF. The CDR3 region has the DNA TGTGCCAGCAAAAAGCGGGAGCTTCCCGGGGAGCTGTTTTTT.

The V gene is TRBV7-6, the J gene TRBJ1-3; unclear D gene. Deletions cut 1 base from V and 2 bases from J, with 6 bases between. Germline values: CDR1 SGHVS, CDR2 FNYEAQ. The CDR3 sequence is 14 residues long. CDR3 protein: CASSLGQTGNTIYF. CDR3 sequence (DNA): TGTGCCAGCAGCTTAGGGCAGACTGGAAACACCATATATTTT. Full variable domain (missing parts from reference TRBV7-6 and TRBJ1-3): GAGVSQSPRYKVTKRGQDVALRCDPISGHVSLYWYRQALGQGPEFLTYFNYEAQQDKSGLPNDRFSAERPEGSISTLTIQRTEQRDSAMYRCASSLGQTGNTIYFGEGSWLTVV.

The chain has TRBV7-9 and TRBJ2-5; the D gene is possibly TRBD2 (5 bases). The CDR3 runs to 15 residues. CDR1 SEHNR and CDR2 FQNEAQ come from the germline V gene (reference sequence). Trimming cost V 3 bases and J 0 bases, with 11 bases left between them. CDR3 DNA: TGTGCCAGCAGCTTGGGTATCGGGGACCAAGAGACCCAGTACTTC. It specifies CASSLGIGDQETQYF. The variable domain in full, with the rest retrieved from reference TRBV7-9 and TRBJ2-5, is DTGVSQNPRHKITKRGQNVTFRCDPISEHNRLYWYRQTLGQGPEFLTYFQNEAQLEKSRLLSDRFSAERPKGSFSTLEIQRTEQGDSAMYLCASSLGIGDQETQYFGPGTRLLVL.

This chain joins TRBV2 and TRBJ1-3; D gene unclear. Germline-derived CDR1 and CDR2 are SNHLY and FYNNEI. Deletions cut 7 bases from V and 4 bases from J, with 11 bases between. This CDR3 is built from 13 residues. Written as DNA, the CDR3 is TGTGCCAGCAAGGGAGGATCCGGAAACACCATATATTTT. This translates into CASKGGSGNTIYF. Using reference TRBV2 and TRBJ1-3 for the parts outside the CDR3, the full variable domain is EPEVTQTPSHQVTQMGQEVILRCVPISNHLYFYWYRQILGQKVEFLVSFYNNEISEKSEIFDDQFSVERPDGSNFTLKIRSTKLEDSAMYFCASKGGSGNTIYFGEGSWLTVV.

Of note for this clone: Other DNA sequences in the same sample also yield this CDR3. The chain combines TRBV30 with TRBJ1-6; D is undetermined. This CDR3 region has 12 residues. The germline V and J ends were trimmed by 0 bases and 5 bases, with 2 bases remaining between them. CDR1 and CDR2 from the germline V gene are GTSNPN and SVGIG (reference sequence). CDR3 DNA sequence: TGTGCCTGGAGTGTTAATAATTCACCCCTCCACTTT. It specifies CAWSVNNSPLHF.

The chain has TRBV4-1 and TRBJ1-2; D ambiguous. V dropped 2 bases and J dropped 3 bases, with 13 bases sitting between them. The length of the CDR3 is 15 residues. Per the germline V gene, CDR1 is MGHRA and CDR2 is YSYEKL. This CDR3 reads CASSQNPPEYYGYTF. DNA for the CDR3: TGCGCCAGCAGCCAAAACCCCCCGGAGTACTATGGCTACACCTTC.

This chain connects TRBV13 to TRBJ2-1; 9 positions agree with TRBD2. The V and J ends lost 5 bases and 3 bases, in that order; junction bases with no gene match: 5. Germline V gene sequence: CDR1 PRHDT, CDR2 FYEKMQ (reference sequence). This CDR3 spans 15 amino acids. CDR3 nucleotides: TGTGCCAGCAGCCCAAGCGGGGGGAACTACAATGAGCAGTTCTTC. It yields the protein CASSPSGGNYNEQFF.

The chain carries TRBV11-2 and TRBJ2-7, with 11 nucleotides matching TRBD1. After removal of 6 bases from V and 1 base from J, the junction contained 8 bases not matched to a gene. The CDR3 covers 16 residues. The germline CDR1 and CDR2 sequences are SGHAT and FQNNGV. The CDR3 nucleotides read TGTGCCAGCAGTAGGAGGGACAGGGGGATTTCCTACGAGCAGTACTTC. Translating gives CASSRRDRGISYEQYF. Filled out from reference TRBV11-2 and TRBJ2-7, the complete variable domain reads EAGVAQSPRYKIIEKRQSVAFWCNPISGHATLYWYQQILGQGPKLLIQFQNNGVVDDSQLPKDRFSAERLKGVDSTLKIQPAKLEDSAVYLCASSRRDRGISYEQYFGPGTRLTVT.

For this clone: The identical CDR3 is also encoded by other nucleotide sequences in the sample. The J gene is TRBJ2-3, the V gene TRBV20-1; D might be TRBD2 (5 bases). Trimming shortened V by 4 bases and J by 6 bases, and 5 bases separated the two germline ends. From germline, CDR1 is DFQATT and CDR2 SNEGSKA (reference sequence). CDR3 size: 10 residues. DNA of the CDR3: TGCAGTGCTACGGGGGATACGCAGTATTTT. Residues: CSATGDTQYF.

The rearrangement uses TRBV30 and TRBJ1-2; 9 bases align to TRBD1. The germline CDR1 and CDR2 sequences are GTSNPN and SVGIG (reference sequence). The CDR3 is 12 residues long. Losses at the gene ends were 8 bases for V and 8 bases for J; bases not matched to a gene: 9. For the CDR3, the DNA is TGTGCCCTACTACAGGGGGCGATAGGCTACACCTTC. Residues: CALLQGAIGYTF.